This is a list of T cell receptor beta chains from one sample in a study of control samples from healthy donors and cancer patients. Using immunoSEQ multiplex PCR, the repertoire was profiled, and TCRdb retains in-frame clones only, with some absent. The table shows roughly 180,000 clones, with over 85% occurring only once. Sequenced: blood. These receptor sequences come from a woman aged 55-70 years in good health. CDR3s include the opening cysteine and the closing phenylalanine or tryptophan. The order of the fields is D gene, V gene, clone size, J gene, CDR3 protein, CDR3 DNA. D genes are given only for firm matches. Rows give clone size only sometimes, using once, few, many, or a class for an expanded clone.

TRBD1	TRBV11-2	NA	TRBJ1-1	CASRSGTGDWYTEAFF	TGTGCCAGCAGGTCCGGGACAGGGGACTGGTACACTGAAGCTTTCTTT
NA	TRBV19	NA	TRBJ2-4	CASSIAREGGASSTKNIQYF	TGTGCCAGTAGTATAGCCCGTGAGGGGGGGGCTTCATCGACCAAAAACATTCAGTACTTC
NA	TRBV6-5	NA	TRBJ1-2	CASSYTGRVEGYTF	TGTGCCAGCAGTTATACCGGCAGGGTAGAAGGCTACACCTTC
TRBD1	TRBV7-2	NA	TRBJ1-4	CASSLLGGGEKLFF	TGTGCCAGCAGCTTACTAGGGGGCGGTGAAAAACTGTTTTTT
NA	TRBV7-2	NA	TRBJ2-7	CASSSQGGAVYEQYF	TGTGCCAGCAGCTCTCAGGGGGGGGCGGTCTACGAGCAGTACTTC
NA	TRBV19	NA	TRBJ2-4	CASSIWGAKNIQYF	TGTGCCAGTAGTATTTGGGGGGCCAAAAACATTCAGTACTTC
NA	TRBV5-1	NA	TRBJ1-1	CASSLVGGNTEAFF	TGCGCCAGCAGCTTGGTAGGGGGGAACACTGAAGCTTTCTTT
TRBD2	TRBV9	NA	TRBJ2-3	CASSSPRGGPTDTQYF	TGTGCCAGCAGCTCACCCCGCGGGGGGCCCACAGATACGCAGTATTTT
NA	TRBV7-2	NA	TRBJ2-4	CASSQQSTGYKNIQYF	TGTGCCAGCAGCCAACAATCTACAGGGTACAAAAACATTCAGTACTTC
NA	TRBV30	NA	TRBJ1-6	CAWSPGQSLLSSYNSPLHF	TGTGCCTGGAGTCCCGGACAGAGCCTCCTTTCCTCCTATAATTCACCCCTCCACTTT
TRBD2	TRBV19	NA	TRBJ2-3	CASSASSGGATQYF	TGTGCCAGTAGTGCATCTAGCGGGGGGGCTACGCAGTATTTT
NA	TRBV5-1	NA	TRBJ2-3	CASSARGGGQDTQYF	TGCGCCAGCAGCGCGAGGGGTGGGGGTCAGGATACGCAGTATTTT
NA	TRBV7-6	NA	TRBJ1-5	CASSSGAGGYSNQPQHF	TGTGCCAGCAGTTCCGGGGCGGGGGGATATAGCAATCAGCCCCAGCATTTT
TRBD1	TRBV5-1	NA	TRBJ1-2	CASSLPDRAINYGYTF	TGCGCCAGCAGCTTGCCCGACAGGGCGATCAACTATGGCTACACCTTC
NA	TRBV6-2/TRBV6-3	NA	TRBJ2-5	CASSMGEWDQETQYF	TGTGCCAGCAGTATGGGGGAGTGGGACCAAGAGACCCAGTACTTC
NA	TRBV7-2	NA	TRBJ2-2	CASSLAGLNTGELFF	TGTGCCAGCAGCTTAGCGGGTTTGAACACCGGGGAGCTGTTTTTT
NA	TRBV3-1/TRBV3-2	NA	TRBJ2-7	CASSRSGGIREYEQYF	TGTGCCAGCAGCCGGTCGGGTGGCATACGTGAATACGAGCAGTACTTC
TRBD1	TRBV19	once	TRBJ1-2	CASSLRGTDNYGYTF	TGTGCCAGTAGTCTTAGAGGGACAGATAACTATGGCTACACCTTC
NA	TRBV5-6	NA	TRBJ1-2	CASSSINYGYTF	TGTGCCAGCAGCTCCATAAACTATGGCTACACCTTC
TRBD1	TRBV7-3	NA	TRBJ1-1	CASSTGVGYGEAFF	TGTGCCAGCAGCACAGGGGTGGGTTATGGTGAAGCTTTCTTT
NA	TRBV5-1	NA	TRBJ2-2	CASSLVAENTGELFF	TGCGCCAGCAGCTTGGTAGCAGAAAACACCGGGGAGCTGTTTTTT
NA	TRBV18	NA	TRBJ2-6	CASSPLSGANVLTF	TGTGCCAGCTCACCCCTCTCTGGGGCCAACGTCCTGACTTTC
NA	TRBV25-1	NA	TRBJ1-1	CASKQGHEAFF	TGTGCCAGCAAACAGGGTCATGAAGCTTTCTTT
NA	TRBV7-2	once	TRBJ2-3	CASSGGGLDRTDTQYF	TGTGCCAGCAGTGGAGGTGGCTTAGACCGCACAGATACGCAGTATTTT
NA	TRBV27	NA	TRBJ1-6	CASSSLTGRTSPLHF	TGTGCCAGCAGTTCCTTGACAGGAAGAACTTCACCCCTCCACTTT
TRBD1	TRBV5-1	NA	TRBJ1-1	CASKNQGGTEAFF	TGCGCCAGCAAAAACCAGGGGGGCACTGAAGCTTTCTTT
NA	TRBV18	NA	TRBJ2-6	CASSPDAGANVLTF	TGTGCCAGCTCCCCCGACGCTGGGGCCAACGTCCTGACTTTC
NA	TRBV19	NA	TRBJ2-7	CASSMSTWGWSASYEQYF	TGTGCCAGTAGTATGTCTACCTGGGGTTGGAGCGCCTCCTACGAGCAGTACTTC
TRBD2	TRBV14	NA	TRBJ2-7	CASSKRESGATYEQYF	TGTGCCAGCAGCAAAAGAGAAAGCGGGGCGACCTACGAGCAGTACTTC
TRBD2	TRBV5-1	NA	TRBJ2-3	CASRAGTSVGDTQYF	TGCGCCAGCAGAGCCGGGACTAGCGTCGGAGATACGCAGTATTTT
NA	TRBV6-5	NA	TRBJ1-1	CSSQYSTGGTEAFF	TGTTCCTCCCAATACAGCACCGGGGGGACTGAAGCTTTCTTT
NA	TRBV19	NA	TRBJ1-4	CASSPQGLTNEKLFF	TGTGCCAGTAGCCCGCAGGGGCTAACTAATGAAAAACTGTTTTTT
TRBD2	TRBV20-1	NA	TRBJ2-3	CSASFFRGGVLQYF	TGCAGTGCTAGTTTTTTTCGCGGGGGGGTGCTCCAGTATTTT
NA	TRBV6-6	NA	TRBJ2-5	CASSSRATQYF	TGTGCCAGCAGCTCCCGCGCGACCCAGTACTTC
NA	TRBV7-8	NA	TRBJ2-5	CASSFYAETQYF	TGTGCCAGCAGCTTTTACGCCGAGACCCAGTACTTC
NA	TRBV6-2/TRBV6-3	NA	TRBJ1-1	CASSSVWGRGNTEAFF	TGTGCCAGCAGTTCCGTTTGGGGGCGTGGGAACACTGAAGCTTTCTTT
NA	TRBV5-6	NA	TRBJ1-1	CASSLGRWGTEAFF	TGTGCCAGCAGCTTGGGGCGATGGGGGACTGAAGCTTTCTTT
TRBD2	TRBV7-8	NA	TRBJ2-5	CASSLAGLAGVQETQYF	TGTGCCAGCAGCTTAGCAGGTCTAGCGGGGGTCCAAGAGACCCAGTACTTC
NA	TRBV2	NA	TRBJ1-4	CASVISNVKANEKLFF	TGTGCCAGCGTAATTTCTAACGTAAAAGCTAATGAAAAACTGTTTTTT
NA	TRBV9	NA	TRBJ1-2	CASSGTEPPNYGYTF	TGTGCCAGCAGCGGGACAGAACCACCTAACTATGGCTACACCTTC